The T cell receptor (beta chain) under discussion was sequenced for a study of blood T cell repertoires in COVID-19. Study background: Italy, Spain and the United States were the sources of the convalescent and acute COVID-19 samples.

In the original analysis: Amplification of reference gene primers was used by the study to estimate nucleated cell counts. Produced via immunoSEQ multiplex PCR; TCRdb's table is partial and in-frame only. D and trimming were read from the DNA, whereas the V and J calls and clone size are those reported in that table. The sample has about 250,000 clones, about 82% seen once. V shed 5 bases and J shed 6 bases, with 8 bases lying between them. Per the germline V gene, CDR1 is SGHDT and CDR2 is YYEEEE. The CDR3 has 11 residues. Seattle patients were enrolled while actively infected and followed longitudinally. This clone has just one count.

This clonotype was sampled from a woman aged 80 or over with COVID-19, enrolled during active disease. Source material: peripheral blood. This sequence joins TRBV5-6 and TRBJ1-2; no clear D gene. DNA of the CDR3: TGTGCCAGCAGAGCCATTGATGGCTACACCTTC. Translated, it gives CASRAIDGYTF.